The T cell receptor (beta chain) under discussion was sequenced for a study of T cells in Graves' hyperthyroidism and ophthalmopathy. Findings and limits, study-wide: Patients with ophthalmopathy were separated from those with stable hyperthyroidism by a 13 V-J model.

This CDR3 spans 13 amino acids. CDR1 and CDR2 (germline): SGHTA, FQGNSA. V was clipped by 1 base and J by 6 bases, with 9 bases between them. This clonotype came up many times. Its target is unknown. TCR beta CDR3 regions were amplified from RNA transcripts. The study used the HTBI primer set for a first-round RT-PCR of the TCR CDR3. TCRdb re-called the multiplex PCR reads through MiXCR, storing one row per CDR3 protein. The sample lists approximately 330,000 distinct CDR3 sequences; 15% to 20% were seen once. With a duration under 2 months, the hyperthyroidism was newly diagnosed in patients aged 18 to 65. This sample holds PBMCs from roughly 10 ml fresh peripheral blood.

The clonotype originates from a woman aged 50 to 60 with Graves' hyperthyroidism. Material for sequencing was blood. The chain is built from TRBV7-2 and TRBJ1-1; D remains ambiguous. CDR3 protein: CASSLVRGAEAFF. In DNA form, the CDR3 reads TGTGCCAGCAGCTTAGTCCGGGGAGCTGAAGCTTTCTTT.